Below are 14 T cell receptor beta chains sequenced from a single sample in a study of blood T cell repertoires in COVID-19. Measured with immunoSEQ multiplex PCR; TCRdb has only the in-frame clones, and not every one. There are over 10,000 clones in the sample; roughly 88% occur only once, and around 30% lies in the top ten. The material sequenced was peripheral blood. These receptors were taken from a human donor in a cohort sampled during active COVID-19.

The chain uses TRBV15 and TRBJ2-7, with 8 nucleotides matching TRBD1. Germline CDR1 is LNHNV and CDR2 is YYDKDF (reference sequence). The CDR3 spans 16 residues. Losses at the gene ends were 3 bases for V and 7 bases for J; bases not matched to a gene: 14. The CDR3 region is CATSRGGQDLKGEQYF. CDR3 nucleotides: TGTGCCACCAGCAGGGGGGGACAGGACCTAAAGGGGGAGCAGTACTTC.

The chain joins TRBV30 to TRBJ1-5; 7 bases are a match to TRBD1. Germline trimming cut 0 bases from V and 0 bases from J; bases unmatched to any gene: 5. This CDR3 comprises 16 residues. Germline V gene lookup returns CDR1 GTSNPN and CDR2 SVGIG (reference sequence). Here the CDR3 DNA reads TGTGCCTGGAGTGTGAACAGGGGCTATAGCAATCAGCCCCAGCATTTT. This translates into CAWSVNRGYSNQPQHF.

CDR3 residues: CASSQVPPDITTNEKLFF. As DNA, the CDR3 is TGCGCCAGCAGCCAAGTCCCCCCTGACATTACAACTAATGAAAAACTGTTTTTT. The chain has TRBV4-1 and TRBJ1-4, with no clear D. The CDR3 loop spans 18 amino acids. The germline V and J ends were trimmed by 1 base and 0 bases, with 15 bases remaining between them. Germline CDR1 and CDR2: MGHRA and YSYEKL.

This clone appeared a single time. The chain employs TRBV12-3 or TRBV12-4 and TRBJ1-4, with D possibly matching TRBD1 (6 bases). The CDR3 runs to 12 residues. The CDR3 loop is CAAGAANEKLFF. The CDR3 nucleotides read TGTGCAGCGGGGGCAGCAAATGAAAAACTGTTTTTT.

This chain uses TRBV27 with TRBJ1-4; 9 positions agree with TRBD1. Unmatched junction bases numbered 9, after V lost 5 bases and J lost 8 bases. Per germline, CDR1 MNHEY and CDR2 SMNVEV (reference sequence). The CDR3 sequence is 15 residues long. The DNA for the CDR3 is TGTGCCAGCAGTGGAAACAGGGGGCGCGTGGAAAAACTGTTTTTT. This translates into CASSGNRGRVEKLFF. Supplemented by reference TRBV27 and TRBJ1-4, the full variable domain reads EAQVTQNPRYLITVTGKKLTVTCSQNMNHEYMSWYRQDPGLGLRQIYYSMNVEVTDKGDVPEGYKVSRKEKRNFPLILESPSPNQTSLYFCASSGNRGRVEKLFFGSGTQLSVL.

The rearrangement links TRBV5-1 to TRBJ2-1, with 9 bases lining up with TRBD2. There are 14 residues in the CDR3. Trimming took 4 bases from V and 6 from J; bases not matched to a gene: 5. The germline gives CDR1 SGHRS, CDR2 YFSETQ. CDR3 in amino acids: CASSPGLALNEQFF. The CDR3 nucleotides read TGCGCCAGCAGCCCGGGACTAGCCCTCAATGAGCAGTTCTTC.

In its sample, this clone was seen once. The chain employs TRBV5-1 and TRBJ2-3; D not resolved. The CDR3 totals 12 residues. V was cut by 5 bases and J by 4 bases, with 8 bases left in between. Germline assignment: CDR1 SGHRS and CDR2 YFSETQ. The CDR3 DNA reads as TGCGCCAGCAGAGTCACGGCAGATACGCAGTATTTT. Protein: CASRVTADTQYF.

The V call is TRBV6-5, the J call TRBJ2-1; 9 bases map to TRBD2. Germline CDR1 and CDR2: MNHEY and SVGAGI. The CDR3 contains 15 residues. The ends lost 6 bases at V and 3 bases at J; junction bases unmatched: 6. In nucleotides, the CDR3 is TGTGCCAGCAGAGCCCATAGCGGGAGCTACAATGAGCAGTTCTTC. Its translation is CASRAHSGSYNEQFF.

The chain uses TRBV11-2 and TRBJ2-2; tentative D call: TRBD2 (7 bases). The CDR3 runs to 16 residues. V was cut by 7 bases and J by 2 bases, with 17 bases left in between. CDR1 SGHAT and CDR2 FQNNGV come from the germline V gene. The CDR3 spells CASKRGREPNTGELFF. DNA for the CDR3: TGTGCCAGCAAACGGGGGCGGGAGCCTAACACCGGGGAGCTGTTTTTT.

To note about this clone: This likely comes from a read error, as the CDR3 has no conserved phenylalanine or tryptophan at its end. The chain combines TRBV2 with TRBJ1-5, with TRBD1 matching 7 bases. CDR3 size: 19 residues. Germline CDR1 and CDR2: SNHLY and FYNNEI. V lost 4 bases to trimming and J lost 5 bases; unmatched junction nucleotides: 20. CDR3 sequence reads: CASSGSSGETGYFHQPQHL. CDR3 coding DNA: TGTGCCAGCAGTGGGTCTTCTGGGGAGACAGGGTATTTCCATCAGCCCCAGCATCTT.

The gene calls are TRBV27 and TRBJ2-1; TRBD2 aligns across 8 bases. The trim removed 5 bases at V and 2 bases at J, leaving 8 bases unmatched. This CDR3 contains 16 residues. Germline V gene sequence: CDR1 MNHEY, CDR2 SMNVEV (reference sequence). Written as DNA, the CDR3 is TGTGCCAGCAGTCGAAGCGGGGGAACCGCCTACAATGAGCAGTTCTTC. Translating gives CASSRSGGTAYNEQFF.

The genes are TRBV28 and TRBJ2-5, with 8 bases matching TRBD2. Germline V gene lookup returns CDR1 MDHEN and CDR2 SYDVKM. Trimming at V came to 8 bases and at J to 4 bases, leaving 9 bases not matched to a gene. The CDR3 extends over 14 amino acids. The CDR3 region has the DNA TGTGCCAGCCAGGGCGCGGGAGGTTCAGAGACCCAGTACTTC. Translating it yields CASQGAGGSETQYF. The full variable domain, rest sourced from reference TRBV28 and TRBJ2-5, is DVKVTQSSRYLVKRTGEKVFLECVQDMDHENMFWYRQDPGLGLRLIYFSYDVKMKEKGDIPEGYSVSREKKERFSLILESASTNQTSMYLCASQGAGGSETQYFGPGTRLLVL.

The V and J genes are TRBV4-1 and TRBJ2-1; 9 nucleotides match TRBD2. CDR1 MGHRA and CDR2 YSYEKL come from the germline V gene. The CDR3 is 15 amino acids. Trimming removed 4 bases from V and 6 bases from J; junction bases left unmatched: 7. CDR3 bases: TGCGCCAGCAGCCGAGGGGGACTAGCTTCCAATGAGCAGTTCTTC. Its translation: CASSRGGLASNEQFF.

The chain links TRBV7-9 to TRBJ1-1; the match to TRBD1 covers 8 bases. CDR3 length: 13 residues. V was clipped by 5 bases and J by 10 bases; unmatched bases: 9. Germline V gene lookup returns CDR1 SEHNR and CDR2 FQNEAQ (reference sequence). The CDR3 region is CASSDRGGRGAFF. CDR3 sequence (DNA): TGTGCCAGCAGCGACAGGGGCGGTAGGGGAGCTTTCTTT.